These 20 T cell receptor beta chains were all obtained from the same sample, sequenced in a study of CD8+ T cells in alopecia areata. Regarding treatment: oral pan-JAK inhibitor, 5-10 mg twice daily. Extraction and reverse transcription of RNA yielded cDNA as the sequencing template. The data were produced by immunoSEQ multiplex PCR, yet TCRdb's version contains in-frame clones alone and is incomplete. Among around 97,000 clones listed, around 86% were seen once. The starting material was CD8+ T cells sorted from blood, obtained at roughly week 30, from a patient treated with tofacitinib. Source of these receptors: a human donor with alopecia areata.

This rearrangement joins TRBV29-1 to TRBJ2-2; no definite D call. Trimming cost V 8 bases and J 2 bases, with 12 bases left between them. Germline CDR1 reads SQVTM; CDR2 reads ANQGSEA. This CDR3 region has 13 residues. The CDR3 sequence: CSYIPANTGELFF. CDR3 nucleotides: TGCAGCTACATACCCGCTAACACCGGGGAGCTGTTTTTT.

The rearrangement joins TRBV27 to TRBJ2-7, with D possibly matching TRBD1 (5 bases). V was cut by 4 bases and J by 0 bases, with 10 bases left in between. CDR3 length: 14 residues. Germline V gives CDR1 MNHEY, CDR2 SMNVEV (reference sequence). The CDR3, as DNA: TGTGCCAGCAGTTGGGGCCTCAGCTCCTACGAGCAGTACTTC. Translating gives CASSWGLSSYEQYF.

This clone occurred once. The chain joins TRBV30 to TRBJ1-2; no clear D gene. Germline values: CDR1 GTSNPN, CDR2 SVGIG (reference sequence). V was clipped by 5 bases and J by 6 bases, with 13 bases between them. The CDR3 sequence is 12 residues long. The chain's CDR3 is CAWGSDRDGYTF. The CDR3 coding sequence is TGTGCCTGGGGGTCCGATAGGGATGGCTACACCTTC.

The chain employs TRBV7-9 and TRBJ2-1; TRBD2 agrees at 15 bases. The CDR3 has 18 amino acids. V shed 5 bases, J shed 4 bases, and the junction held 9 bases outside the gene matches. In germline, CDR1 is SEHNR, CDR2 FQNEAQ (reference sequence). CDR3 amino acids: CASSRGLAGGQGYNEQFF. CDR3 DNA: TGTGCCAGCAGCAGAGGACTAGCGGGAGGGCAGGGGTACAATGAGCAGTTCTTC. Variable domain in full (rest from reference TRBV7-9 and TRBJ2-1): DTGVSQNPRHKITKRGQNVTFRCDPISEHNRLYWYRQTLGQGPEFLTYFQNEAQLEKSRLLSDRFSAERPKGSFSTLEIQRTEQGDSAMYLCASSRGLAGGQGYNEQFFGPGTRLTVL.

The chain joins TRBV27 to TRBJ2-7; D possibly corresponds to TRBD1 (6 bases). The V end was cut by 7 bases, the J end by 6 bases, with 19 bases between. The CDR3 has 14 amino acids. Germline V CDR1 and CDR2: MNHEY, SMNVEV (reference sequence). CDR3 coding DNA: TGTGCCAGCACCCCCGGCACAGGGCCCGGCGAGCAGTACTTC. Translating it yields CASTPGTGPGEQYF.

This clone was recorded a few times. The V and J genes are TRBV7-9 and TRBJ2-5; D is undetermined. The CDR3 sequence is 14 residues long. From germline, CDR1 is SEHNR and CDR2 FQNEAQ (reference sequence). V lost 6 bases and J 5 bases, leaving 16 bases between the germline ends. Here the CDR3 DNA reads TGTGCCAGCAGGCTGACTCTCGACGAGGAGACCCAGTACTTC. Its translation is CASRLTLDEETQYF. The full variable domain, its missing parts supplied by reference TRBV7-9 and TRBJ2-5, is DTGVSQNPRHKITKRGQNVTFRCDPISEHNRLYWYRQTLGQGPEFLTYFQNEAQLEKSRLLSDRFSAERPKGSFSTLEIQRTEQGDSAMYLCASRLTLDEETQYFGPGTRLLVL.

The rearrangement links TRBV29-1 to TRBJ2-1, with D possibly matching TRBD1 (6 bases). Germline CDR1 is SQVTM and CDR2 is ANQGSEA. Trimming removed 2 bases from V and 5 bases from J, with 13 bases in between. The CDR3 spans 14 residues. The chain's CDR3 is CSVEWWGRDNEQFF. The CDR3 nucleotides read TGCAGCGTTGAATGGTGGGGGCGCGACAATGAGCAGTTCTTC.

V gene TRBV4-1 combines with J gene TRBJ1-1; 7 bases are a match to TRBD1. The length of the CDR3 is 14 residues. Germline values: CDR1 MGHRA, CDR2 YSYEKL. V shed 4 bases, J shed 1 base, and the junction held 3 bases outside the gene matches. The CDR3 DNA is TGCGCCAGCAGCCTACGGACAGGGAACACTGAAGCTTTCTTT. It translates to CASSLRTGNTEAFF.

J is TRBJ2-5 and V is TRBV18, with TRBD1 matching 9 bases. The CDR3 spans 17 residues. V trimming: 0 bases; J trimming: 2 bases; junction bases outside the gene matches: 7. The germline CDR1 and CDR2 sequences are KGHSH and LQKENI. CDR3 sequence (DNA): TGTGCCAGCTCACCACCGCCACAGGGGGCCGCACAAGAGACCCAGTACTTC. Translated: CASSPPPQGAAQETQYF.

The V call is TRBV27, the J call TRBJ1-1; D is perhaps TRBD1 (5 bases). CDR3 length equals 14 residues. The V end was cut by 5 bases, the J end by 4 bases, with 14 bases between. CDR1 and CDR2 (germline): MNHEY, SMNVEV (reference sequence). The CDR3 is CASSQSGESTEAFF. Written as DNA, the CDR3 is TGTGCCAGCAGTCAGTCGGGGGAATCCACTGAAGCTTTCTTT.

This clone was detected only once. This chain uses TRBV27 with TRBJ2-1, with a possible D match to TRBD1 (6 bases). The CDR3 consists of 15 residues. Germline V gene lookup returns CDR1 MNHEY and CDR2 SMNVEV (reference sequence). Trimming cost V 3 bases and J 3 bases, with 12 bases left between them. The CDR3 bases are TGTGCCAGCAGTTTGGGACAAAGTTTCTACAATGAGCAGTTCTTC. It encodes CASSLGQSFYNEQFF.

The chain has TRBV29-1 and TRBJ1-2, with TRBD1 matching 7 bases. The germline CDR1 and CDR2 sequences are SQVTM and ANQGSEA. Trimming at V came to 5 bases and at J to 4 bases, leaving 7 bases not matched to a gene. There are 13 residues in the CDR3. CDR3 in amino acids: CSVPLRDSYGYTF. The CDR3 nucleotides read TGCAGCGTTCCTCTTCGGGACAGCTATGGCTACACCTTC.

The chain employs TRBV6-6 and TRBJ1-1; D is undetermined. The CDR3 loop spans 13 amino acids. V was trimmed by 0 bases and J by 3 bases, leaving 5 bases between them. From germline, CDR1 is MNHNY and CDR2 SVGAGI (reference sequence). CDR3 in amino acids: CASSYSEDTEAFF. The CDR3 DNA reads as TGTGCCAGCAGTTACTCGGAAGACACTGAAGCTTTCTTT.

The rearrangement links TRBV27 to TRBJ2-5, with 7 bases lining up with TRBD1. Germline lookup yields CDR1 MNHEY and CDR2 SMNVEV (reference sequence). The CDR3 sequence is 15 residues long. With 5 bases clipped from V and 2 bases from J, the junction kept 8 bases outside the gene matches. CDR3 sequence reads: CASSRPGQNQETQYF. The CDR3 nucleotides are TGTGCCAGCAGTAGACCGGGACAGAATCAAGAGACCCAGTACTTC.

In its sample, this clone was seen once. The chain combines TRBV10-2 with TRBJ2-7; D possibly corresponds to TRBD1 (6 bases). This CDR3 is 14 amino acids long. From germline, CDR1 is WSHSY and CDR2 SAAADI. V was shortened by 2 bases and J by 1 base, with 9 bases between the two germline ends. As DNA, the CDR3 is TGCGCCAGCAGTGAGGTTGGACAGTCCTACGAGCAGTACTTC. This gives the protein CASSEVGQSYEQYF.

The gene calls are TRBV7-9 and TRBJ1-5, with a possible D match to TRBD1 (6 bases). This CDR3 contains 14 residues. Between the trimmed V and J ends, which lost 1 base and 2 bases, there was a span of 6 bases. Germline V gene sequence: CDR1 SEHNR, CDR2 FQNEAQ (reference sequence). CDR3 region: CASSLDRGNQPQHF. The CDR3 region has the DNA TGTGCCAGCAGCTTAGACAGGGGCAATCAGCCCCAGCATTTT.

The chain has TRBV19 and TRBJ2-7, with D maybe TRBD1 (6 bases). The V gene's germline CDR1 is LNHDA and CDR2 SQIVND (reference sequence). V gave up 9 bases and J gave up 2 bases, with 14 bases separating them. The CDR3 has 13 residues. This CDR3 reads CASSQGVAYEQYF. The CDR3 nucleotides are TGTGCCAGCTCACAGGGAGTTGCCTACGAGCAGTACTTC.

The chain couples TRBV5-1 to TRBJ2-6; D remains unclear. The germline V gene has CDR1 SGHRS and CDR2 YFSETQ. The length of the CDR3 is 14 residues. Trimming stripped 0 bases from V and 2 bases from J, with 3 bases between. Here the CDR3 DNA reads TGCGCCAGCAGCTTGGAACCTGGGGCCAACGTCCTGACTTTC. Translation: CASSLEPGANVLTF.

V usage is TRBV11-2 and J usage is TRBJ2-1, with 8 bases that match TRBD2. V lost 3 bases to trimming and J lost 8 bases; unmatched junction nucleotides: 6. Per the germline V gene, CDR1 is SGHAT and CDR2 is FQNNGV. The CDR3 spans 14 residues. CDR3 sequence reads: CASSFTGGADEQFF. The CDR3 DNA sequence: TGTGCCAGCAGCTTCACCGGGGGGGCGGATGAGCAGTTCTTC.

This rearrangement joins TRBV2 to TRBJ2-7; 10 positions agree with TRBD2. The junction had 1 base not matched to a gene; V was cut back by 4 bases and J by 7 bases. CDR3 size: 12 residues. Germline V gene lookup returns CDR1 SNHLY and CDR2 FYNNEI. CDR3: CASSAGLAEQYF. CDR3 nucleotide sequence: TGTGCCAGCAGTGCGGGACTAGCGGAGCAGTACTTC.